This is a list of T cell receptor beta chains from one sample in a study of cytomegalovirus exposure and HLA in healthy donors. The method was immunoSEQ multiplex PCR; TCRdb's version includes in-frame clones alone and lacks a portion of them. The sample consists of 140,000 or so clones, roughly 80% of them appearing once. Sequenced input: PBMCs. Receptors were obtained from a man in his forties in good health and CMV-seronegative. CDR3s include the opening cysteine and the closing phenylalanine or tryptophan. The order of the fields is V gene, J gene, D gene, clone size, CDR3 protein, CDR3 DNA. D genes are given only for firm matches. Clone size appears in some rows only: once, few, many, or a class for an expanded clone.

TRBV12-5	TRBJ2-2	TRBD1	once	CASGFTGESTGELFF	TGTGCTAGTGGTTTTACAGGGGAAAGCACCGGGGAGCTGTTTTTT
TRBV14	TRBJ2-7	.	once	CASSRRVAEIYEQYF	TGTGCCAGCAGCCGGAGAGTAGCGGAGATCTACGAGCAGTACTTC
TRBV7-3	TRBJ1-5	.	.	CASKISVPAAYDRPRGNQPQHF	.
TRBV14	TRBJ2-5	.	.	CASSHGQGRIETQYF	TGTGCCAGCAGCCACGGGCAGGGAAGGATTGAGACCCAGTACTTC
TRBV2	TRBJ2-7	.	.	CASSLGGTYEQYF	TGTGCCAGCAGTCTCGGGGGAACCTACGAGCAGTACTTC
TRBV6-5	TRBJ2-5	TRBD2	once	CASSYSGGGTQYF	TGTGCCAGCAGTTACTCCGGGGGGGGGACCCAGTACTTC
TRBV6-5	TRBJ2-7	TRBD1	once	CASSYSAGTGGREQYF	TGTGCCAGCAGTTACTCGGCCGGGACAGGGGGCCGCGAGCAGTACTTC
TRBV27	TRBJ2-5	TRBD2	.	CASSFAISGEETQYF	TGTGCCAGCAGTTTCGCTATTAGCGGGGAAGAGACCCAGTACTTC
TRBV6-5	TRBJ1-2	TRBD1	.	CASSSADRGPNYGYTF	TGTGCCAGCAGTTCCGCCGACAGGGGACCTAACTATGGCTACACCTTC
TRBV7-2	TRBJ2-7	.	.	CASSLHKFSYEQYF	TGTGCCAGCAGCTTACACAAATTCTCCTACGAGCAGTACTTC
TRBV13	TRBJ1-6	TRBD1	.	CASSPGQSSYNSPLHF	TGTGCCAGCAGCCCGGGACAGAGCTCCTATAATTCACCCCTCCACTTT
TRBV27	TRBJ2-7	TRBD2	.	CASSPRGDYEQYF	TGTGCCAGCAGTCCCCGGGGGGACTACGAGCAGTACTTC
TRBV9	TRBJ1-2	.	.	CASSVDPGIYGYTF	TGTGCCAGCAGCGTAGACCCCGGTATATATGGCTACACCTTC
TRBV6-6	TRBJ1-1	.	.	CASPQDMNTEAFF	TGTGCCAGCCCCCAGGACATGAACACTGAAGCTTTCTTT
TRBV27	TRBJ2-5	TRBD1	.	CASSPGTGAYETQYF	TGTGCCAGCAGTCCCGGGACAGGCGCCTACGAGACCCAGTACTTC
TRBV11-3	TRBJ1-1	.	.	CASSQNSWAGSTEAFF	TGTGCCAGCAGCCAAAACTCCTGGGCAGGATCCACTGAAGCTTTCTTT
TRBV10-3	TRBJ2-5	TRBD1	.	CAIRGTGNQETQYF	TGTGCCATCAGGGGGACAGGAAACCAAGAGACCCAGTACTTC
TRBV25-1	TRBJ2-1	TRBD1	.	CASSGTGNYNEQFF	TGTGCCAGCAGTGGGACAGGGAACTACAATGAGCAGTTCTTC
TRBV18	TRBJ1-5	.	.	CASSPEALGQPQHF	TGTGCCAGCTCACCGGAGGCCCTCGGTCAGCCCCAGCATTTT
TRBV10-1	TRBJ1-5	.	.	CASSAGYQPRHF	TGCGCCAGCAGTGCGGGTTATCAGCCCCGGCATTTT
TRBV30	TRBJ1-5	.	few	CAWSPMGLNQPQHF	TGTGCCTGGAGTCCTATGGGACTCAATCAGCCCCAGCATTTT
TRBV30	TRBJ1-5	.	.	CACRTTGEGDQPQHF	TGTGCCTGCCGGACCACAGGAGAGGGGGATCAGCCCCAGCATTTT
TRBV7-2	TRBJ1-5	TRBD1	.	CASSLTVNRGRFQPQHF	TGTGCCAGCAGCTTAACGGTCAACAGGGGGCGTTTCCAGCCCCAGCATTTT
TRBV5-6	TRBJ1-2	.	.	CASSQRVGPLGGYTF	TGTGCCAGCAGCCAGCGGGTGGGACCTTTGGGCGGCTACACCTTC
TRBV4-2	TRBJ2-7	TRBD1	.	CASSQPLPGQGIHEQYF	TGTGCCAGCAGCCAACCCTTGCCCGGACAGGGAATCCACGAGCAGTACTTC
TRBV5-1	TRBJ1-1	TRBD1	.	CASSQDRLGEAFF	TGTGCCAGCAGCCAGGACAGGTTGGGCGAAGCTTTCTTT
TRBV29-1	TRBJ1-1	.	.	CSVGGTNTEAFF	TGCAGCGTCGGGGGGACGAACACTGAAGCTTTCTTT
TRBV29-1	TRBJ1-4	.	once	CSVGRIDEKLFF	TGCAGCGTTGGGCGGATTGATGAAAAACTGTTTTTT
TRBV6-5	TRBJ2-2	.	.	CASSYSRGFTGELFF	TGTGCCAGCAGTTACTCGAGGGGGTTCACCGGGGAGCTGTTTTTT
TRBV18	TRBJ2-7	TRBD1	.	CASSRSPGTDIYEQYF	TGTGCCAGCTCCCGATCCCCGGGGACAGACATCTACGAGCAGTACTTC
TRBV6-1	TRBJ1-5	.	few	CASSEGTSGQPQHF	TGTGCCAGCAGTGAAGGGACTTCGGGTCAGCCCCAGCATTTT
TRBV5-1	TRBJ1-6	TRBD1	few	CASSPRDRAISPLHF	TGCGCCAGCAGCCCCCGGGACAGGGCCATATCACCCCTCCACTTT